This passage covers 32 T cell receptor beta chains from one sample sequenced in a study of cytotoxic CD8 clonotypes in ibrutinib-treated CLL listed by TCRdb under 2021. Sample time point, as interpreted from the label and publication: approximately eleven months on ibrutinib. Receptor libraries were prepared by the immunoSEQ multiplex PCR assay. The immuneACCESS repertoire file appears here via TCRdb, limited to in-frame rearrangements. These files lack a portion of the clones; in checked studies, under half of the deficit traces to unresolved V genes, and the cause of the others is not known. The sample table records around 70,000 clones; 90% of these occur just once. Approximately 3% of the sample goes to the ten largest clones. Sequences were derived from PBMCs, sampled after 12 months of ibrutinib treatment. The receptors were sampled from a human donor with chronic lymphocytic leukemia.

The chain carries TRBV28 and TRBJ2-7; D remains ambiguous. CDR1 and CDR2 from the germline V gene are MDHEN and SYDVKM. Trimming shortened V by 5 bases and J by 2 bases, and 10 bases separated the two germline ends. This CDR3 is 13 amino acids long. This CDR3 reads CASSAGSTYEQYF. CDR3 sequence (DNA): TGTGCCAGCAGTGCCGGCAGCACCTACGAGCAGTACTTC.

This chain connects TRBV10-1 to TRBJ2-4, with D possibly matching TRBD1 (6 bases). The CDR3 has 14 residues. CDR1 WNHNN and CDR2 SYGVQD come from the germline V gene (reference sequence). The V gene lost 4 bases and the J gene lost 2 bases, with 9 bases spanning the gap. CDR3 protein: CASSAQGTKNIQYF. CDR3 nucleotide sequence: TGCGCCAGCAGTGCGCAGGGGACCAAAAACATTCAGTACTTC.

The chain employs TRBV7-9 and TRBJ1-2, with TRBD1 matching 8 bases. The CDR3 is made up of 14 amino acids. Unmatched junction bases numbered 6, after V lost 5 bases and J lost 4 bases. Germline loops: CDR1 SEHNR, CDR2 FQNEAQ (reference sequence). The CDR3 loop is CASSPGTGSYGYTF. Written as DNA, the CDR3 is TGTGCCAGCAGCCCAGGGACAGGTTCCTATGGCTACACCTTC.

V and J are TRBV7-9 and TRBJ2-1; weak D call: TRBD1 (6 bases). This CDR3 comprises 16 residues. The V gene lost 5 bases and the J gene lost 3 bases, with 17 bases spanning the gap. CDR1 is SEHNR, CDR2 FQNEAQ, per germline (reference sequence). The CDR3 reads CASSQGTHPGYNEQFF. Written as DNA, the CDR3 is TGTGCCAGCAGCCAGGGGACCCACCCAGGCTACAATGAGCAGTTCTTC.

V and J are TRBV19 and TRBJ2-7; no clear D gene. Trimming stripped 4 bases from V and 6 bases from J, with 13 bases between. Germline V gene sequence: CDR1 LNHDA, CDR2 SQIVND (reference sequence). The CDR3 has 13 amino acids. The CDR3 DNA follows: TGTGCCAGTAGTACAGATTCCGTGGGCGAGCAGTACTTC. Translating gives CASSTDSVGEQYF. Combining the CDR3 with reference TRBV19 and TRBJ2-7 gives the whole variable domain DGGITQSPKYLFRKEGQNVTLSCEQNLNHDAMYWYRQDPGQGLRLIYYSQIVNDFQKGDIAEGYSVSREKKESFPLTVTSAQKNPTAFYLCASSTDSVGEQYFGPGTRLTVT.

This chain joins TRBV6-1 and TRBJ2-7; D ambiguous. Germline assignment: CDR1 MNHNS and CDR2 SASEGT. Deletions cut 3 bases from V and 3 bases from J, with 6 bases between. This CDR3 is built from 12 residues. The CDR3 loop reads CASSEMFYEQYF. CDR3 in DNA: TGTGCCAGCAGTGAGATGTTCTACGAGCAGTACTTC.

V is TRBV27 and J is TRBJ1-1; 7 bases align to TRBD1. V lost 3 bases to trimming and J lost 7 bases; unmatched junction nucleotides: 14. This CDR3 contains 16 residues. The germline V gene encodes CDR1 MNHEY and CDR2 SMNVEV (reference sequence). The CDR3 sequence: CASSFSRPIQGIEAFF. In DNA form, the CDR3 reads TGTGCCAGCAGTTTTTCCCGACCGATACAGGGGATTGAAGCTTTCTTT.

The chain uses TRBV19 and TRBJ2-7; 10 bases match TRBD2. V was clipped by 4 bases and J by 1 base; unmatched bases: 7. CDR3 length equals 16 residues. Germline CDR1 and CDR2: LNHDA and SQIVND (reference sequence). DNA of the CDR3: TGTGCCAGTAGTACCCTGGGACTAGCGACGTCCTACGAGCAGTACTTC. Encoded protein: CASSTLGLATSYEQYF.

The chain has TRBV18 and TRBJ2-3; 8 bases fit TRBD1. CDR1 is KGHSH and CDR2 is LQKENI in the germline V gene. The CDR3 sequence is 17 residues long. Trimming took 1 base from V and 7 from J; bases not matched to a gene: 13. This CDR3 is CASSPRVGGQGVYTQYF. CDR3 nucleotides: TGTGCCAGCTCACCACGGGTCGGAGGACAGGGTGTATATACGCAGTATTTT.

The CDR3 is CASSQARGRAWYEQYF. The CDR3 DNA is TGCGCCAGCAGCCAAGCTCGGGGTAGGGCCTGGTACGAGCAGTACTTC. The chain carries TRBV4-1 and TRBJ2-7, with D possibly TRBD2 on 5 matching bases. Germline loops: CDR1 MGHRA, CDR2 YSYEKL. The CDR3 spans 16 residues. V was pared by 1 base and J by 4 bases, with 17 bases between.

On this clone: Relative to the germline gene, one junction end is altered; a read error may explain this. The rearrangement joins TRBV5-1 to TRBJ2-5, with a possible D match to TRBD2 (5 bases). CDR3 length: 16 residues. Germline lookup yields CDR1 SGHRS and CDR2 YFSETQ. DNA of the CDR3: TGCGCCAGCAGCGCTACACGAAACACAATGACATCTTTCGGGGACTTC. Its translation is CASSATRNTMTSFGDF.

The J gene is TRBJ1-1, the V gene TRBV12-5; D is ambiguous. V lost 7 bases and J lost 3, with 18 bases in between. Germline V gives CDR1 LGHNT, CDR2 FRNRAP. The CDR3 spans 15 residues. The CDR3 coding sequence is TGTGCTAGTGTCCTCTCTCCCCTCACGGACACTGAAGCTTTCTTT. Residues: CASVLSPLTDTEAFF.

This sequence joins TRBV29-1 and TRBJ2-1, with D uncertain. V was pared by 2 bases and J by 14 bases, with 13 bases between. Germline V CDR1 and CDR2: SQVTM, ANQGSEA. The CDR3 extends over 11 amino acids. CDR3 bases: TGCAGCGTTGAACAGTACCCATGGGAGTTCTTC. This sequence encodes CSVEQYPWEFF.

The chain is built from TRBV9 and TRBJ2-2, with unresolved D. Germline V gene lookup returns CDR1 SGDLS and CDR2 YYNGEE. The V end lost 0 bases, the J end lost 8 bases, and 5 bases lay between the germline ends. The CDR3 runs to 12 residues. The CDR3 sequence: CASSVALGELFF. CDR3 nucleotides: TGTGCCAGCAGCGTAGCTCTAGGGGAGCTGTTTTTT.

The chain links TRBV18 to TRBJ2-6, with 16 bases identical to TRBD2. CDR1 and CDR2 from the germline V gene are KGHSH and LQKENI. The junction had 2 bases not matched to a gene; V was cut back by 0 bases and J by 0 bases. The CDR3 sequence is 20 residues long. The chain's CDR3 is CASSPPGLAGGFSGANVLTF. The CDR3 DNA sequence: TGTGCCAGCTCACCACCGGGACTAGCGGGAGGGTTCTCTGGGGCCAACGTCCTGACTTTC.

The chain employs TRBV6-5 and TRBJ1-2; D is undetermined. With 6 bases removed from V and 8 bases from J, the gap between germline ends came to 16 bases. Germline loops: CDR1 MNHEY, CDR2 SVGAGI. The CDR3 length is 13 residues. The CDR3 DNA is TGTGCCAGCAGGGAATTACGTCGGGAGGGCTACACCTTC. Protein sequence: CASRELRREGYTF.

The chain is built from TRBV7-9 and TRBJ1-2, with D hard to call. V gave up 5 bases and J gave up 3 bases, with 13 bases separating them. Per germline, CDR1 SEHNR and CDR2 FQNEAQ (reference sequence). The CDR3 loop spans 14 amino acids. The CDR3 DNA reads TGTGCCAGCAGCCTACCTACAGACTACTATGGCTACACCTTC. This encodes CASSLPTDYYGYTF. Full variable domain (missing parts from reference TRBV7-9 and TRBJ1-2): DTGVSQNPRHKITKRGQNVTFRCDPISEHNRLYWYRQTLGQGPEFLTYFQNEAQLEKSRLLSDRFSAERPKGSFSTLEIQRTEQGDSAMYLCASSLPTDYYGYTFGSGTRLTVV.

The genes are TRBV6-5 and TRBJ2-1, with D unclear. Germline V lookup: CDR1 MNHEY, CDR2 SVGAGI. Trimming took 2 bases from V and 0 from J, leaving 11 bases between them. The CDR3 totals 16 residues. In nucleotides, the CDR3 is TGTGCCAGCAGTTACGCCGAGATTAGCTCCTACAATGAGCAGTTCTTC. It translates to CASSYAEISSYNEQFF.

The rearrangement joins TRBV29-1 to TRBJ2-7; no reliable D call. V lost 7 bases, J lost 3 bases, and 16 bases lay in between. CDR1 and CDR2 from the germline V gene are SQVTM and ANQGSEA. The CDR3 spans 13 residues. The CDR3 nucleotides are TGCAGCGGCACCGACCCCCAGAACTACGAGCAGTACTTC. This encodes CSGTDPQNYEQYF.

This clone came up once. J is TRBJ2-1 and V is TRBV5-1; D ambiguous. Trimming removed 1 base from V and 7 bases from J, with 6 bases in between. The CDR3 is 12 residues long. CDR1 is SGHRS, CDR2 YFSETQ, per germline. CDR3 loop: CASSLLENEQFF. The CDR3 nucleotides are TGCGCCAGCAGCTTGTTGGAGAATGAGCAGTTCTTC.

The CDR3 nucleotides are TGTGCCACTACTCCAGGGGCTGGGGCCAACGTCCTGACTTTC. It is translated as CATTPGAGANVLTF. V is TRBV19 and J is TRBJ2-6; D might be TRBD1 (6 bases). The CDR3 extends over 14 amino acids. V lost 10 bases, J lost 2 bases, and 12 bases lay in between. Germline V lookup: CDR1 LNHDA, CDR2 SQIVND (reference sequence).

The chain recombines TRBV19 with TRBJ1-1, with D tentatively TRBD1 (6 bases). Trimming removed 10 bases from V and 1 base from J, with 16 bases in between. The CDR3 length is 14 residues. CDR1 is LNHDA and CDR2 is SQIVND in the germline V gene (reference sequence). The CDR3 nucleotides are TGTGCCACAAAACCAGGCAGGGGGAACACTGAAGCTTTCTTT. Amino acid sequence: CATKPGRGNTEAFF.

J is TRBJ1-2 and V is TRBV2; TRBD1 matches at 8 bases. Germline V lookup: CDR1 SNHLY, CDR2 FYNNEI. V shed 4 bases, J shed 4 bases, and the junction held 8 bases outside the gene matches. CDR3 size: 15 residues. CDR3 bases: TGTGCCAGCAGTGCAACGGACAGGGTCGTCTATGGCTACACCTTC. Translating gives CASSATDRVVYGYTF.

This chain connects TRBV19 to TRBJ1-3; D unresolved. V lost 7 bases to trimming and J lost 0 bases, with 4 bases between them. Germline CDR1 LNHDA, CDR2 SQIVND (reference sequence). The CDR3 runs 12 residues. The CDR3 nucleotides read TGTGCCAGTAAAAACTCTGGAAACACCATATATTTT. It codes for CASKNSGNTIYF.

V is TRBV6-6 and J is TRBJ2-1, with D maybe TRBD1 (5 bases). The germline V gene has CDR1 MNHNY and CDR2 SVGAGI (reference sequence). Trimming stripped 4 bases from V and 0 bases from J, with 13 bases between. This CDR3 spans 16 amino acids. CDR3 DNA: TGTGCCAGCAGTTGGGGCGGCTCGAGCTCCTACAATGAGCAGTTCTTC. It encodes CASSWGGSSSYNEQFF.

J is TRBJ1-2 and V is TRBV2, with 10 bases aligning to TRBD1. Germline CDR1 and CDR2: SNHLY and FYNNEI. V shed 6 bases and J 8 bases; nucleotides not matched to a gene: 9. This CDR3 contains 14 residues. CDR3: CASRATGGPAGYTF. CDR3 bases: TGTGCCAGCAGGGCGACAGGGGGCCCTGCGGGCTACACCTTC.

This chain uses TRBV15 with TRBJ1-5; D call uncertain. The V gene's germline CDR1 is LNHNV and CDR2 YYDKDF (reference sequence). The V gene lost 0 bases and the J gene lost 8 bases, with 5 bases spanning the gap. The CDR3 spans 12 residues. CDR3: CATSREGKPQHF. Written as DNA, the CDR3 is TGTGCCACCAGCAGAGAAGGGAAGCCCCAGCATTTT.

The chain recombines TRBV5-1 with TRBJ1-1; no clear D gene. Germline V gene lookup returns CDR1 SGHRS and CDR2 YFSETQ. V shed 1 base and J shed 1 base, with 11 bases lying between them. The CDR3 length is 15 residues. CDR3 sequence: CASSLPRGTNTEAFF. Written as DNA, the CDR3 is TGCGCCAGCAGCTTGCCTAGAGGAACGAACACTGAAGCTTTCTTT.

The CDR3 is CASSQDNPGFGNTIYF. CDR3 coding DNA: TGTGCCAGCAGCCAAGATAACCCAGGGTTTGGAAACACCATATATTTT. The V call is TRBV4-2, the J call TRBJ1-3, with D possibly TRBD1 on 5 matching bases. Trimming removed 0 bases at V and 3 bases at J, with 12 bases between. Germline CDR1 LGHNA, CDR2 YNFKEQ. This CDR3 comprises 16 residues.

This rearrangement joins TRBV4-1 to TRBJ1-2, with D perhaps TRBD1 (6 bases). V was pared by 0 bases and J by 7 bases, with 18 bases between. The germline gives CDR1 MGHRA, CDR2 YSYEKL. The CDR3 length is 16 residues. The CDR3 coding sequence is TGCGCCAGCAGCCAAGAAGGAACAGGGCGGGGTGGTGGCTACACCTTC. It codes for CASSQEGTGRGGGYTF.

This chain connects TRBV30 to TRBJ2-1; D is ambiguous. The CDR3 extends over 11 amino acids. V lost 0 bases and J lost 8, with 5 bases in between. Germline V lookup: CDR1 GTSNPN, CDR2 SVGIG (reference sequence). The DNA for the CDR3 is TGTGCCTGGAGTGTGGAATATGAGCAGTTCTTC. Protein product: CAWSVEYEQFF.

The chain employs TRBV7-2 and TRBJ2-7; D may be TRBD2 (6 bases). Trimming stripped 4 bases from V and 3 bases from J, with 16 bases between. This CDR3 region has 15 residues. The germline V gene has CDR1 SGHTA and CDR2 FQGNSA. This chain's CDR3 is CASSYGWTGDYEQYF. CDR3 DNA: TGTGCCAGCAGCTATGGATGGACGGGGGACTACGAGCAGTACTTC.